One and the same sample provided the 19 T cell receptor beta chains below, sequenced in a study of blood T cells in healthy people across ages. Next came a second PCR, run for about 6 to 11 cycles, which used a sample-barcoded 5' primer along with a J-beta primer mix. MiXCR was run by TCRdb on the 5' RACE reads, yielding one entry per CDR3 protein. The table records over a million distinct CDR3 sequences, 40% to 45% of them present only once. The sample comprised blood. The source of these receptors is a woman aged 18-29 years in good health.

CDR3 nucleotides: TGTGCCAGCAGCTTAGCTGCGCCAGGGGCGACAGATACGCAGTATTTT. Translation gives CASSLAAPGATDTQYF. The chain employs TRBV7-2 and TRBJ2-3, with D possibly being TRBD1 (6 bases). Germline values: CDR1 SGHTA, CDR2 FQGNSA. The germline V and J ends were trimmed by 0 bases and 3 bases, with 13 bases remaining between them. There are 16 residues in the CDR3.

The chain has TRBV6-5 and TRBJ1-2, with a possible D match to TRBD1 (5 bases). CDR1 is MNHEY and CDR2 is SVGAGI in the germline V gene. V shed 5 bases and J shed 8 bases, with 15 bases lying between them. This CDR3 region has 13 residues. The CDR3 DNA follows: TGTGCCAGCAGTACGCGCGGGGCTCGAGGCTACACCTTC. This translates into CASSTRGARGYTF.

The chain couples TRBV5-1 to TRBJ1-5; D might be TRBD1 (5 bases). This CDR3 is built from 15 residues. Germline V gene data show CDR1 as SGHRS and CDR2 as YFSETQ. Deletions cut 1 base from V and 3 bases from J, with 11 bases between. The CDR3 region has the DNA TGCGCCAGCAGCTTGTTTGTGGGGACCAATCAGCCCCAGCATTTT. Protein sequence: CASSLFVGTNQPQHF.

This clonotype was detected once. This chain links TRBV9 with TRBJ2-3; D gene unclear. V lost 3 bases, J lost 6 bases, and 11 bases lay in between. The CDR3 sequence is 13 residues long. The germline V gene has CDR1 SGDLS and CDR2 YYNGEE. Written as DNA, the CDR3 is TGTGCCAGCAGCGGAGCACGGGTGGATACGCAGTATTTT. As protein: CASSGARVDTQYF.

This chain links TRBV11-2 with TRBJ1-2, with D unclear. Germline CDR1 SGHAT, CDR2 FQNNGV. Deletions cut 2 bases from V and 8 bases from J, with 18 bases between. The CDR3 is 15 residues long. The CDR3 DNA reads as TGTGCCAGCAGCTTATTTATCGGGGAAAATAGCGGCTACACCTTC. As protein: CASSLFIGENSGYTF.

The genes are TRBV12-3 or TRBV12-4 and TRBJ2-5, with 8 bases aligning to TRBD2. This CDR3 is built from 16 residues. Germline trimming cut 6 bases from V and 11 bases from J; bases unmatched to any gene: 20. The chain's CDR3 is CASSLRGAVSYNEQYF. In DNA form, the CDR3 reads TGTGCCAGCAGCTTGCGGGGGGCTGTCTCCTACAATGAGCAGTACTTC.

About this clonotype: This clone may be a read error of a much larger clone one base away. The chain has TRBV29-1 and TRBJ2-5; tentatively, D is TRBD1 or TRBD2 (5 bases each). There are 13 residues in the CDR3. Trimming took off 6 bases at V and 5 bases at J, with 16 bases between the two ends. CDR1 and CDR2 (germline): SQVTM, ANQGSEA. The CDR3 nucleotides are TGCAGCGTGGGACGAGCGGCTTCGGAGACCCAGTACTTC. This gives the protein CSVGRAASETQYF.

This chain connects TRBV7-2 to TRBJ1-3; D remains unclear. Trimming took 8 bases from V and 0 from J, leaving 11 bases between them. The germline V gene has CDR1 SGHTA and CDR2 FQGNSA. The CDR3 contains 14 residues. For the CDR3, the DNA is TGTGCCAGCCTCGGCAGGCCCTCTGGAAACACCATATATTTT. Translated: CASLGRPSGNTIYF.

The rearrangement uses TRBV5-1 and TRBJ2-7; the D is unclear. This CDR3 comprises 14 residues. CDR1 is SGHRS and CDR2 is YFSETQ in the germline V gene. V was cut by 1 base and J by 7 bases, with 15 bases left in between. The chain's CDR3 is CASSLLAEDNEQYF. The CDR3 DNA follows: TGCGCCAGCAGCTTGTTGGCGGAAGACAATGAGCAGTACTTC.

This clonotype has more than one count but fewer than ten. V is TRBV29-1 and J is TRBJ1-4, with no clear D. Trimming stripped 4 bases from V and 5 bases from J, with 8 bases between. Germline loops: CDR1 SQVTM, CDR2 ANQGSEA. The CDR3 is made up of 12 amino acids. CDR3 in amino acids: CSVGATNEKLFF. The CDR3 nucleotides read TGCAGCGTTGGGGCGACGAATGAAAAACTGTTTTTT.

Only a few counts were recorded for this clonotype. J is TRBJ1-5 and V is TRBV20-1; D is uncertain. Germline V gives CDR1 DFQATT, CDR2 SNEGSKA (reference sequence). V shed 4 bases and J shed 5 bases, with 15 bases lying between them. This CDR3 contains 14 residues. Here the CDR3 DNA reads TGCAGTGCTACACGGGCAGCCCGCGATCAGCCCCAGCATTTT. This sequence encodes CSATRAARDQPQHF.

The CDR3 region has the DNA TGTGCCATCAGTGACGCAGGGGACGAGCAGTACTTC. It translates to CAISDAGDEQYF. The genes are TRBV10-3 and TRBJ2-7; D might be TRBD1 (6 bases). The CDR3 sequence is 12 residues long. Germline V gives CDR1 ENHRY, CDR2 SYGVKD. The ends were cut back, 3 bases at V and 5 bases at J, with 8 bases in the middle.

The chain links TRBV7-6 to TRBJ2-5; D is possibly TRBD2 (6 bases). The V end was cut by 5 bases, the J end by 2 bases, with 15 bases between. The CDR3 totals 15 residues. Germline CDR1 is SGHVS and CDR2 is FNYEAQ. The CDR3, as DNA: TGTGCCAGCAGCGCTTGGAGCGGGTTACAAGAGACCCAGTACTTC. This gives the protein CASSAWSGLQETQYF.

Only one count was recorded for this clonotype. The rearrangement links TRBV7-2 to TRBJ2-3, with TRBD2 identical over 8 bases. The germline V gene has CDR1 SGHTA and CDR2 FQGNSA. V gave up 5 bases and J gave up 6 bases; unmatched junction bases: 10. The CDR3 consists of 15 residues. The CDR3 region is CASSKRGLGMDTQYF. In DNA form, the CDR3 reads TGTGCCAGCAGCAAAAGGGGACTAGGGATGGATACGCAGTATTTT. Together with reference TRBV7-2 and TRBJ2-3, the CDR3 gives the full variable domain: GAGVSQSPSNKVTEKGKDVELRCDPISGHTALYWYRQSLGQGLEFLIYFQGNSAPDKSGLPSDRFSAERTGGSVSTLTIQRTQQEDSAVYLCASSKRGLGMDTQYFGPGTRLTVL.

In this sample, this clonotype turned up a few times. The J gene is TRBJ2-2, the V gene TRBV6-6; D is unresolved. Trimming removed 7 bases from V and 3 bases from J, with 6 bases in between. Germline-derived CDR1 and CDR2 are MNHNY and SVGAGI (reference sequence). The CDR3 totals 12 residues. The CDR3 protein is CASNFDTGELFF. The CDR3 DNA follows: TGTGCCAGCAATTTTGACACCGGGGAGCTGTTTTTT.

This sequence joins TRBV12-3 or TRBV12-4 and TRBJ1-3; TRBD1 is a possible D gene (6 bases). V was trimmed by 7 bases and J by 0 bases, leaving 25 bases between them. The CDR3 runs 19 residues. The CDR3 DNA is TGTGCCAGCAATCCAATACTATACAGGGAGAGGGACTCTGGAAACACCATATATTTT. As protein: CASNPILYRERDSGNTIYF.

The chain uses TRBV5-1 and TRBJ1-2; D gene unclear. The CDR3 sequence is 12 residues long. Germline V gene lookup returns CDR1 SGHRS and CDR2 YFSETQ. The germline V and J ends were trimmed by 0 bases and 6 bases, with 6 bases remaining between them. The CDR3 sequence is CASSLATNGYTF. CDR3 DNA sequence: TGCGCCAGCAGCTTGGCTACGAATGGCTACACCTTC.

The CDR3 region has the DNA TGTGCCAGCAGTTACACCCATAAGGGTGAAAAACTGTTTTTT. It yields the protein CASSYTHKGEKLFF. This chain connects TRBV6-6 to TRBJ1-4; D unclear. Per the germline V gene, CDR1 is MNHNY and CDR2 is SVGAGI (reference sequence). The CDR3 loop spans 14 amino acids. Trimming stripped 2 bases from V and 7 bases from J, with 11 bases between.

Only a few counts were recorded for this clonotype. This rearrangement joins TRBV29-1 to TRBJ1-1; D is unclear. Deletions cut 3 bases from V and 10 bases from J, with 12 bases between. This CDR3 has 11 amino acids. Germline V gene lookup returns CDR1 SQVTM and CDR2 ANQGSEA. CDR3 region: CSVDPGDLAFF. The DNA for the CDR3 is TGCAGCGTTGACCCCGGAGATCTAGCTTTCTTT.